This T cell receptor beta chain derives from a study of T cells in Graves' hyperthyroidism and ophthalmopathy. Germline assignment: CDR1 SGHRS and CDR2 YFSETQ. There are 14 residues in the CDR3. Trimming cost V 5 bases and J 9 bases; bases outside gene matches: 12. Any patient presenting with uncontrolled infection, other autoimmune disease, pregnancy or lactation was left out. Orbital computed tomography and thyroid ultrasound, together with serum TRAb and thyroxine and clinical symptoms, were used for diagnoses. Regions amplified from RNA transcripts were the TCR beta CDR3 regions. Primed by the HTBI set, a first-round RT-PCR was run on the TCR CDR3. One entry per CDR3 protein results from TCRdb running MiXCR on the multiplex PCR reads. The data hold fewer than 500,000 distinct CDR3 sequences, with roughly 12% observed a single time.

The sequenced sample consisted of blood. The sequence came from a man in his thirties or forties with Graves' hyperthyroidism that later progressed to Graves' ophthalmopathy. J is TRBJ2-5 and V is TRBV5-1, with TRBD1 identical over 8 bases. CDR3 in amino acids: CASRPDRATVAQYF. The CDR3 DNA sequence: TGCGCCAGCAGGCCGGACAGGGCCACGGTGGCCCAGTACTTC.